This T cell receptor (beta chain) was sequenced during a study of blood T cell repertoires in COVID-19. Germline-derived CDR1 and CDR2 are SEHNR and FQNEAQ (reference sequence). The CDR3 is 14 amino acids. V lost 7 bases and J lost 1, with 13 bases in between. Sequencing used immunoSEQ multiplex PCR; TCRdb keeps in-frame clones, though not all of them. The sample carries approximately 150,000 clones, around 84% recorded once. This clone has just a few counts. The sequenced sample consisted of peripheral blood. This chain uses TRBV7-9 with TRBJ1-1, with a possible D match to TRBD1 (5 bases). This TCR was sampled from a woman aged 55-69 years with acute or convalescent COVID-19. CDR3 protein: CASTPGLKNTEAFF. The CDR3 DNA sequence: TGTGCCAGCACCCCGGGACTAAAGAACACTGAAGCTTTCTTT.